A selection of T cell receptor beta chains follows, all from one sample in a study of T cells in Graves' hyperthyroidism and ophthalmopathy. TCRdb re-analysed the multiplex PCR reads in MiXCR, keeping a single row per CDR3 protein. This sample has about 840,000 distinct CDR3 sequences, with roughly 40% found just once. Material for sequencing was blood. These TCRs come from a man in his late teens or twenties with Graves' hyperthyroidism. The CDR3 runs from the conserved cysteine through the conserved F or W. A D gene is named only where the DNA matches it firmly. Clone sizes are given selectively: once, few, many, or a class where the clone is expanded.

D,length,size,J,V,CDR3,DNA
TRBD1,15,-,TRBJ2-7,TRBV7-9,CASSTTPRGQYEQYF,TGTGCCAGCAGCACTACCCCAAGGGGGCAATACGAGCAGTACTTC
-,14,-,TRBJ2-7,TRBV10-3,CASSYPGASYEQYF,TGTGCCAGCAGTTACCCAGGGGCTTCCTACGAGCAGTACTTC
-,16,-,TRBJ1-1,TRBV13,CASSLVGGLTNTEAFF,TGTGCCAGCAGCTTAGTGGGGGGACTTACGAACACTGAAGCTTTCTTT
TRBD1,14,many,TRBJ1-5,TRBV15,CATSRLRGQQPQHF,TGTGCCACCAGCAGGCTCAGGGGGCAACAGCCCCAGCATTTT
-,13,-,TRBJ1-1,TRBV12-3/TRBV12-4,CASSHGLGSEAFF,TGTGCCAGCAGTCATGGGCTCGGTTCTGAAGCTTTCTTT
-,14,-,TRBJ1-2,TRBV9,CASSPGGISHGYTF,TGTGCCAGCTCACCGGGGGGCATAAGCCATGGCTACACCTTC
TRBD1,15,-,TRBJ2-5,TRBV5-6,CAGSRDRLAPETQYF,TGTGCCGGCAGCCGGGACAGGTTGGCCCCAGAGACCCAGTACTTC
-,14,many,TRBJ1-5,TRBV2,CASSEVASNQPQHF,TGTGCCAGCAGTGAAGTAGCGAGCAATCAGCCCCAGCATTTT
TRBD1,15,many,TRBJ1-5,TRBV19,CASWDSSYSNQPQHF,TGTGCCAGTTGGGACAGCTCTTATAGCAATCAGCCCCAGCATTTT
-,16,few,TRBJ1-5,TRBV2,CASTAVGGRSNQPQHF,TGTGCCAGCACGGCCGTGGGGGGAAGAAGCAATCAGCCCCAGCATTTT
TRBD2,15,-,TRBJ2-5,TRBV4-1,CASSQDRTRIETQYF,TGCGCCAGCAGCCAAGATAGGACTAGAATAGAGACCCAGTACTTC
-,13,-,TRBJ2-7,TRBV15,CATSSDRIYEQYF,TGTGCCACCAGCAGCGACAGGATCTACGAGCAGTACTTC
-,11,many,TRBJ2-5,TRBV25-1,CASMRRETQYF,TGTGCCAGCATGAGGCGGGAGACCCAGTACTTC
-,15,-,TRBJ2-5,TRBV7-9,CASSQDLRGQETQYF,TGTGCCAGCAGCCAAGATCTCCGGGGCCAAGAGACCCAGTACTTC
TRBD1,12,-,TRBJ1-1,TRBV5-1,CASSLRGQEAFF,TGCGCCAGCAGCTTGAGGGGACAGGAAGCTTTCTTT
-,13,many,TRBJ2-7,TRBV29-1,CSVGGQRESEQYF,TGCAGCGTTGGTGGACAAAGGGAATCCGAGCAGTACTTC
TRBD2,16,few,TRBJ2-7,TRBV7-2,CASSLGLAGRPYEQYF,TGTGCCAGCAGCTTAGGACTAGCGGGCCGCCCCTACGAGCAGTACTTC
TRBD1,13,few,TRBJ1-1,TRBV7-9,CASSLNQGAEAFF,TGTGCCAGCAGCCTCAACCAGGGGGCTGAAGCTTTCTTT
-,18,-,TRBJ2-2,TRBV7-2,CASSHSYTGGGTSGELFF,TGTGCCAGCAGCCATTCTTATACCGGAGGGGGAACCTCGGGGGAGCTGTTTTTT
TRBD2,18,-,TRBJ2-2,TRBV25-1,CASSHAGTSGMGAGELFF,TGTGCCAGCAGCCATGCCGGGACTAGCGGGATGGGGGCCGGGGAGCTGTTTTTT
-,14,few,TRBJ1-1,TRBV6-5,CASTLDSMNTEAFF,TGTGCCAGCACCCTGGACAGCATGAACACTGAAGCTTTCTTT
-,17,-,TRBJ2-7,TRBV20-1,CSATSLGRHIISYEQYF,TGCAGTGCCACTAGCCTGGGCCGACATATTATCTCCTACGAGCAGTACTTC
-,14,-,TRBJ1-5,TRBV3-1,CASSQGTINQPQHF,TGTGCCAGCAGCCAAGGTACGATAAATCAGCCCCAGCATTTT
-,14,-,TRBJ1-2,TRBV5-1,CASSLTGLPRSYTF,TGCGCCAGCAGCTTGACAGGGTTACCCCGAAGCTACACCTTC
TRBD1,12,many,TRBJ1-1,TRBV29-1,CSVGQGFLEAFF,TGCAGCGTTGGACAGGGGTTCCTTGAAGCTTTCTTT
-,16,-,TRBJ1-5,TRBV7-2,CASSLNHGYSNQPQHF,TGTGCCAGCAGCCTCAACCACGGGTATAGCAATCAGCCCCAGCATTTT
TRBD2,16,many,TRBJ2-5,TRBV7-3,CASSPETSGPQETQYF,TGTGCCAGCAGCCCCGAGACTAGCGGGCCGCAAGAGACCCAGTACTTC
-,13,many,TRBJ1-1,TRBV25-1,CASSWVGNTEAFF,TGTGCCAGCAGTTGGGTAGGGAACACTGAAGCTTTCTTT
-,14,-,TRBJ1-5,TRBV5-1,CASSLEGLNQPQHF,TGCGCCAGCAGCTTGGAAGGTCTCAATCAGCCCCAGCATTTT
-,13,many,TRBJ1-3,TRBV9,CASSYGLGDTIYF,TGTGCCAGCAGCTACGGACTCGGGGACACCATATATTTT
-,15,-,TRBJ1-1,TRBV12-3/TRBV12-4,CASSLRWGVNTEAFF,TGTGCCAGCAGTTTAAGGTGGGGGGTGAACACTGAAGCTTTCTTT
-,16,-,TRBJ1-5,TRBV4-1,CASSQDRGRYHQPQHF,TGCGCCAGCAGCCAAGATAGGGGCCGTTACCATCAGCCCCAGCATTTT
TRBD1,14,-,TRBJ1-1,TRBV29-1,CSVEVGQGDTEAFF,TGCAGCGTTGAAGTGGGACAGGGGGACACTGAAGCTTTCTTT
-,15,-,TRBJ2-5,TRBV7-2,CASSLEGGASETQYF,TGTGCCAGCAGCTTAGAAGGTGGGGCCTCGGAGACCCAGTACTTC